Below, 7 T cell receptor beta chains from the same sample are listed, as sequenced in a study of control samples from healthy donors and cancer patients. The protocol was immunoSEQ multiplex PCR, while the TCRdb copy is restricted to in-frame clones and leaves out a portion. The table has some 71,000 clones, around 92% seen once. Specimen: PBMCs. The source of these receptors is a man aged 55 to 70 with lung cancer.

The rearrangement uses TRBV7-9 and TRBJ2-1, with 7 nucleotides matching TRBD1. After removal of 5 bases from V and 2 bases from J, the junction contained 9 bases not matched to a gene. Germline V CDR1 and CDR2: SEHNR, FQNEAQ (reference sequence). This CDR3 spans 16 amino acids. The CDR3 coding sequence is TGTGCCAGCAGCACCTACCGGACAGGTACCTACAATGAGCAGTTCTTC. It codes for CASSTYRTGTYNEQFF.

V and J are TRBV10-3 and TRBJ1-5; 8 bases map to TRBD1. With 0 bases clipped from V and 2 bases from J, the junction kept 6 bases outside the gene matches. Looked up from germline, CDR1 is ENHRY and CDR2 is SYGVKD. The CDR3 contains 17 residues. The CDR3 nucleotides are TGTGCCATCAGTGAGTCCGGCCCGACAGGGGGCAATCAGCCCCAGCATTTT. Its translation: CAISESGPTGGNQPQHF.

This chain joins TRBV5-1 and TRBJ2-7; no definite D call. The length of the CDR3 is 12 residues. The V and J ends lost 1 base and 6 bases respectively, with 8 bases between them. Looked up from germline, CDR1 is SGHRS and CDR2 is YFSETQ. CDR3 nucleotides: TGCGCCAGCAGCTTGCTTCTGGGCGAGCAGTACTTC. Translating gives CASSLLLGEQYF.

The sample holds one count of this clone. V gene TRBV24-1 combines with J gene TRBJ1-4, with 7 positions matching TRBD1. The CDR3 is made up of 16 amino acids. Germline CDR1 is KGHDR and CDR2 is SFDVKD. The V gene end was trimmed by 3 bases and the J gene end by 3 bases; junction bases not matched to a gene: 6. The CDR3 DNA reads as TGTGCCACCAGTGATCCTACGCAGGGGGCTAATGAAAAACTGTTTTTT. Protein sequence: CATSDPTQGANEKLFF.

With regard to this clone: A read error may produce the germline difference seen at one junction end. The chain uses TRBV14 and TRBJ2-3, with D perhaps being TRBD1 or TRBD2 (6 bases each). In germline, CDR1 is SGHDN, CDR2 FVKESK. The CDR3 loop spans 16 amino acids. The CDR3: CAGSQVQGGGLDTQYF. As DNA, the CDR3 is TGTGCCGGCAGCCAAGTACAAGGGGGAGGTTTAGATACGCAGTATTTT.

This chain connects TRBV10-2 to TRBJ2-7; possibly TRBD2 for D (5 bases). Germline-derived CDR1 and CDR2 are WSHSY and SAAADI. The CDR3 covers 14 residues. The V end was cut by 5 bases, the J end by 0 bases, with 11 bases between. For the CDR3, the DNA is TGCGCCAGCAGTCGGGATCCCGGCTCCTACGAGCAGTACTTC. Translated: CASSRDPGSYEQYF.

The chain has TRBV2 and TRBJ2-7; 7 nucleotides line up with TRBD1. J lost 3 bases, V lost 4 bases, and 6 bases had no gene match. This CDR3 spans 14 amino acids. CDR1 is SNHLY and CDR2 is FYNNEI in the germline V gene. CDR3 amino acids: CASSVSGTDYEQYV. The CDR3 nucleotides read TGTGCCAGCAGTGTTTCCGGGACAGACTACGAGCAGTACGTC.